Presented here are 21 T cell receptor beta chains from one specimen sequenced in a study of blood T cell repertoires in COVID-19. Generated by immunoSEQ multiplex PCR, the TCRdb table keeps only in-frame clones and is missing some. The data show more than 450,000 clones, with about 85% seen just once and 0.7% held by the top ten. Sequenced input: PBMCs or T cells enriched from blood (not recorded which). The receptors originated from a woman aged 18-29 years who had recovered from COVID-19.

This sequence joins TRBV10-1 and TRBJ2-5; 8 nucleotides align to TRBD1. Germline V gene data show CDR1 as WNHNN and CDR2 as SYGVQD (reference sequence). V was pared by 5 bases and J by 6 bases, with 11 bases of the junction left unmatched. This CDR3 spans 15 amino acids. The CDR3 DNA sequence: TGCGCCAGCAGTTCCACAAGGACAGGGTCCAAGACCCAGTACTTC. Encoded protein: CASSSTRTGSKTQYF.

The J gene is TRBJ2-3, the V gene TRBV6-1; unclear D gene. V dropped 2 bases and J dropped 1 base, with 7 bases sitting between them. This CDR3 comprises 14 residues. Germline V CDR1 and CDR2: MNHNS, SASEGT. CDR3 in DNA: TGTGCCAGCAGTGAACGCACAGGCACAGATACGCAGTATTTT. It specifies CASSERTGTDTQYF.

V and J are TRBV28 and TRBJ1-3; 8 bases are a match to TRBD1. CDR3 length: 14 residues. Losses at the gene ends were 11 bases for V and 0 bases for J; bases not matched to a gene: 6. Germline V CDR1 and CDR2: MDHEN, SYDVKM. The CDR3 region is CAVDRGLSGNTIYF. Written as DNA, the CDR3 is TGTGCCGTCGACAGGGGACTCTCTGGAAACACCATATATTTT.

The chain carries TRBV5-4 and TRBJ1-1; TRBD1 matches 12 bases. This CDR3 comprises 14 residues. Losses at the gene ends were 3 bases for V and 3 bases for J; bases not matched to a gene: 0. The V gene's germline CDR1 is SGHNT and CDR2 YYREEE (reference sequence). In nucleotides, the CDR3 is TGTGCCAGCAGCTGGGACAGGGGGCACACTGAAGCTTTCTTT. Protein sequence: CASSWDRGHTEAFF.

CDR3 in DNA: TGCGCCAGCAGCCACCCCGGGGGGCAGGGCAACTGGGGCCAACTTAAGGCCAACGTCCTGACTTTC. Translating gives CASSHPGGQGNWGQLKANVLTF. V gene TRBV4-1 combines with J gene TRBJ2-6; D may be TRBD2 (7 bases). Trimming left V 3 bases short and J 6 bases short, with 33 bases between. The CDR3 runs 22 residues. Germline V gene lookup returns CDR1 MGHRA and CDR2 YSYEKL.

The rearrangement joins TRBV18 to TRBJ2-1; the match to TRBD1 covers 7 bases. V lost 4 bases and J lost 8; bases outside the gene matches: 5. Germline CDR1 reads KGHSH; CDR2 reads LQKENI. This CDR3 spans 13 amino acids. CDR3 sequence: CASSQGAGYEQFF. Here the CDR3 DNA reads TGTGCCAGCTCACAGGGGGCAGGGTATGAGCAGTTCTTC.

The V call is TRBV30, the J call TRBJ2-7; TRBD2 agrees at 12 bases. CDR3 size: 13 residues. Germline V lookup: CDR1 GTSNPN, CDR2 SVGIG (reference sequence). V shed 7 bases, J shed 7 bases, and the junction held 8 bases outside the gene matches. This CDR3 reads CASSGGAGDEQYF. The CDR3 DNA follows: TGTGCCTCTAGCGGGGGGGCCGGAGATGAGCAGTACTTC.

The genes are TRBV12-3 or TRBV12-4 and TRBJ1-1; no definite D call. The CDR3 covers 12 residues. V was shortened by 5 bases and J by 9 bases, with 13 bases between the two germline ends. CDR3 sequence (DNA): TGTGCCAGCAGTCTTGACAAGTCCCAAGCTTTCTTT. This encodes CASSLDKSQAFF.

The chain joins TRBV28 to TRBJ1-5; TRBD1 is a possible D gene (6 bases). The V end lost 4 bases, the J end lost 10 bases, and 20 bases lay between the germline ends. The CDR3 covers 15 residues. Per the germline V gene, CDR1 is MDHEN and CDR2 is SYDVKM. The CDR3 DNA follows: TGTGCCAGCAGTTCTGGGACATTACTAATCAAACCCCAGCATTTT. This gives the protein CASSSGTLLIKPQHF.

V gene TRBV29-1 combines with J gene TRBJ2-1, with TRBD1 as a possible D gene (6 bases). V lost 6 bases and J lost 4, with 19 bases in between. The CDR3 totals 15 residues. Germline lookup yields CDR1 SQVTM and CDR2 ANQGSEA. The CDR3 DNA reads as TGCAGCGTGGGGCTGTTGGCAGGGGCGTACAATGAGCAGTTCTTC. The encoded protein is CSVGLLAGAYNEQFF.

V gene TRBV5-4 combines with J gene TRBJ2-1; D unresolved. The CDR3 sequence is 15 residues long. Germline CDR1 reads SGHNT; CDR2 reads YYREEE (reference sequence). The ends were cut back, 4 bases at V and 0 bases at J, with 11 bases in the middle. The CDR3 DNA is TGTGCCAGCAGCAGAGACTCGAGCTCCTACAATGAGCAGTTCTTC. This codes for CASSRDSSSYNEQFF.

On this clone: Other DNA sequences in the sample encode the same CDR3. V is TRBV2 and J is TRBJ2-7; D is possibly TRBD1 (6 bases). The V gene lost 6 bases and the J gene lost 1 base, with 7 bases spanning the gap. This CDR3 spans 12 amino acids. Germline-derived CDR1 and CDR2 are SNHLY and FYNNEI. CDR3 nucleotides: TGTGCCAGCAGGGACAGTTCCTACGAGCAGTACTTC. Amino acids: CASRDSSYEQYF.

This sequence joins TRBV30 and TRBJ2-4, with 9 nucleotides matching TRBD1. V was pared by 8 bases and J by 4 bases, with 3 bases of the junction left unmatched. The CDR3 length is 12 residues. Germline-derived CDR1 and CDR2 are GTSNPN and SVGIG (reference sequence). The CDR3 DNA sequence: TGTGCCGGGACAGGGATAAAAAACATTCAGTACTTC. Translating gives CAGTGIKNIQYF.

This chain links TRBV27 with TRBJ1-2; D is unresolved. V dropped 0 bases and J dropped 5 bases, with 13 bases sitting between them. This CDR3 spans 15 amino acids. Looked up from germline, CDR1 is MNHEY and CDR2 is SMNVEV (reference sequence). CDR3: CASSLSGLRAYGYTF. The CDR3 nucleotides read TGTGCCAGCAGTTTATCAGGACTCAGAGCTTATGGCTACACCTTC.

The rearrangement uses TRBV4-1 and TRBJ1-5; tentative D call: TRBD1 (5 bases). Germline V lookup: CDR1 MGHRA, CDR2 YSYEKL. CDR3 length: 16 amino acids. The V and J ends lost 2 bases and 2 bases respectively, with 13 bases between them. CDR3 coding DNA: TGCGCCAGCAGCCAACAGGGAACTGGCGGCAATCAGCCCCAGCATTTT. Protein sequence: CASSQQGTGGNQPQHF.

This clone was counted only a few times. V is TRBV7-2 and J is TRBJ1-4, with 7 nucleotides matching TRBD1. CDR3 length: 15 residues. J lost 12 bases, V lost 4 bases, and 14 bases had no gene match. The V gene's germline CDR1 is SGHTA and CDR2 FQGNSA. The CDR3 region is CASSSYGTAFGELFF. CDR3 bases: TGTGCCAGCAGCTCGTACGGGACAGCCTTTGGGGAACTGTTTTTT.

This clone was observed once. CDR3 bases: TGCGCCAGCAGCTCGCCCGACAGGCTAACTGAAGCTTTCTTT. Protein product: CASSSPDRLTEAFF. V and J are TRBV5-1 and TRBJ1-1, with a tentative D call TRBD1 (6 bases). This CDR3 spans 14 amino acids. Germline CDR1 and CDR2: SGHRS and YFSETQ. Between the trimmed V and J ends, which lost 3 bases and 5 bases, there was a span of 14 bases. Together with reference TRBV5-1 and TRBJ1-1, the CDR3 gives the full variable domain: KAGVTQTPRYLIKTRGQQVTLSCSPISGHRSVSWYQQTPGQGLQFLFEYFSETQRNKGNFPGRFSGRQFSNSRSEMNVSTLELGDSALYLCASSSPDRLTEAFFGQGTRLTVV.

The rearrangement joins TRBV12-3 or TRBV12-4 to TRBJ2-5; D may be TRBD2 (6 bases). V was pared by 5 bases and J by 2 bases, with 9 bases between. This CDR3 spans 13 amino acids. The CDR3 DNA reads TGTGCCAGCAGTACTGGACTACAAGAGACCCAGTACTTC. Translation: CASSTGLQETQYF.

The chain uses TRBV19 and TRBJ1-1, with no clear D. Germline CDR1 and CDR2: LNHDA and SQIVND (reference sequence). V was pared by 3 bases and J by 4 bases, with 6 bases between. This CDR3 spans 12 amino acids. The CDR3 DNA is TGTGCCAGTAGTATCGGAGTCACTGAAGCTTTCTTT. The encoded protein is CASSIGVTEAFF.

The V and J genes are TRBV6-5 and TRBJ1-1; perhaps TRBD1 as D (5 bases). Trimming left V 6 bases short and J 5 bases short, with 19 bases between. CDR1 MNHEY and CDR2 SVGAGI come from the germline V gene. This CDR3 has 15 amino acids. The CDR3 is CASRPTDTGLTEAFF. In DNA, the CDR3 is TGTGCCAGCAGACCCACGGACACCGGTTTGACTGAAGCTTTCTTT.

The chain couples TRBV7-2 to TRBJ2-7; D is possibly TRBD1 (6 bases). The CDR3 sequence is 14 residues long. The V end was cut by 2 bases, the J end by 3 bases, with 11 bases between. Germline loops: CDR1 SGHTA, CDR2 FQGNSA. In DNA, the CDR3 is TGTGCCAGCAGCTTAAGGGGGATAAGCTACGAGCAGTACTTC. Protein sequence: CASSLRGISYEQYF.